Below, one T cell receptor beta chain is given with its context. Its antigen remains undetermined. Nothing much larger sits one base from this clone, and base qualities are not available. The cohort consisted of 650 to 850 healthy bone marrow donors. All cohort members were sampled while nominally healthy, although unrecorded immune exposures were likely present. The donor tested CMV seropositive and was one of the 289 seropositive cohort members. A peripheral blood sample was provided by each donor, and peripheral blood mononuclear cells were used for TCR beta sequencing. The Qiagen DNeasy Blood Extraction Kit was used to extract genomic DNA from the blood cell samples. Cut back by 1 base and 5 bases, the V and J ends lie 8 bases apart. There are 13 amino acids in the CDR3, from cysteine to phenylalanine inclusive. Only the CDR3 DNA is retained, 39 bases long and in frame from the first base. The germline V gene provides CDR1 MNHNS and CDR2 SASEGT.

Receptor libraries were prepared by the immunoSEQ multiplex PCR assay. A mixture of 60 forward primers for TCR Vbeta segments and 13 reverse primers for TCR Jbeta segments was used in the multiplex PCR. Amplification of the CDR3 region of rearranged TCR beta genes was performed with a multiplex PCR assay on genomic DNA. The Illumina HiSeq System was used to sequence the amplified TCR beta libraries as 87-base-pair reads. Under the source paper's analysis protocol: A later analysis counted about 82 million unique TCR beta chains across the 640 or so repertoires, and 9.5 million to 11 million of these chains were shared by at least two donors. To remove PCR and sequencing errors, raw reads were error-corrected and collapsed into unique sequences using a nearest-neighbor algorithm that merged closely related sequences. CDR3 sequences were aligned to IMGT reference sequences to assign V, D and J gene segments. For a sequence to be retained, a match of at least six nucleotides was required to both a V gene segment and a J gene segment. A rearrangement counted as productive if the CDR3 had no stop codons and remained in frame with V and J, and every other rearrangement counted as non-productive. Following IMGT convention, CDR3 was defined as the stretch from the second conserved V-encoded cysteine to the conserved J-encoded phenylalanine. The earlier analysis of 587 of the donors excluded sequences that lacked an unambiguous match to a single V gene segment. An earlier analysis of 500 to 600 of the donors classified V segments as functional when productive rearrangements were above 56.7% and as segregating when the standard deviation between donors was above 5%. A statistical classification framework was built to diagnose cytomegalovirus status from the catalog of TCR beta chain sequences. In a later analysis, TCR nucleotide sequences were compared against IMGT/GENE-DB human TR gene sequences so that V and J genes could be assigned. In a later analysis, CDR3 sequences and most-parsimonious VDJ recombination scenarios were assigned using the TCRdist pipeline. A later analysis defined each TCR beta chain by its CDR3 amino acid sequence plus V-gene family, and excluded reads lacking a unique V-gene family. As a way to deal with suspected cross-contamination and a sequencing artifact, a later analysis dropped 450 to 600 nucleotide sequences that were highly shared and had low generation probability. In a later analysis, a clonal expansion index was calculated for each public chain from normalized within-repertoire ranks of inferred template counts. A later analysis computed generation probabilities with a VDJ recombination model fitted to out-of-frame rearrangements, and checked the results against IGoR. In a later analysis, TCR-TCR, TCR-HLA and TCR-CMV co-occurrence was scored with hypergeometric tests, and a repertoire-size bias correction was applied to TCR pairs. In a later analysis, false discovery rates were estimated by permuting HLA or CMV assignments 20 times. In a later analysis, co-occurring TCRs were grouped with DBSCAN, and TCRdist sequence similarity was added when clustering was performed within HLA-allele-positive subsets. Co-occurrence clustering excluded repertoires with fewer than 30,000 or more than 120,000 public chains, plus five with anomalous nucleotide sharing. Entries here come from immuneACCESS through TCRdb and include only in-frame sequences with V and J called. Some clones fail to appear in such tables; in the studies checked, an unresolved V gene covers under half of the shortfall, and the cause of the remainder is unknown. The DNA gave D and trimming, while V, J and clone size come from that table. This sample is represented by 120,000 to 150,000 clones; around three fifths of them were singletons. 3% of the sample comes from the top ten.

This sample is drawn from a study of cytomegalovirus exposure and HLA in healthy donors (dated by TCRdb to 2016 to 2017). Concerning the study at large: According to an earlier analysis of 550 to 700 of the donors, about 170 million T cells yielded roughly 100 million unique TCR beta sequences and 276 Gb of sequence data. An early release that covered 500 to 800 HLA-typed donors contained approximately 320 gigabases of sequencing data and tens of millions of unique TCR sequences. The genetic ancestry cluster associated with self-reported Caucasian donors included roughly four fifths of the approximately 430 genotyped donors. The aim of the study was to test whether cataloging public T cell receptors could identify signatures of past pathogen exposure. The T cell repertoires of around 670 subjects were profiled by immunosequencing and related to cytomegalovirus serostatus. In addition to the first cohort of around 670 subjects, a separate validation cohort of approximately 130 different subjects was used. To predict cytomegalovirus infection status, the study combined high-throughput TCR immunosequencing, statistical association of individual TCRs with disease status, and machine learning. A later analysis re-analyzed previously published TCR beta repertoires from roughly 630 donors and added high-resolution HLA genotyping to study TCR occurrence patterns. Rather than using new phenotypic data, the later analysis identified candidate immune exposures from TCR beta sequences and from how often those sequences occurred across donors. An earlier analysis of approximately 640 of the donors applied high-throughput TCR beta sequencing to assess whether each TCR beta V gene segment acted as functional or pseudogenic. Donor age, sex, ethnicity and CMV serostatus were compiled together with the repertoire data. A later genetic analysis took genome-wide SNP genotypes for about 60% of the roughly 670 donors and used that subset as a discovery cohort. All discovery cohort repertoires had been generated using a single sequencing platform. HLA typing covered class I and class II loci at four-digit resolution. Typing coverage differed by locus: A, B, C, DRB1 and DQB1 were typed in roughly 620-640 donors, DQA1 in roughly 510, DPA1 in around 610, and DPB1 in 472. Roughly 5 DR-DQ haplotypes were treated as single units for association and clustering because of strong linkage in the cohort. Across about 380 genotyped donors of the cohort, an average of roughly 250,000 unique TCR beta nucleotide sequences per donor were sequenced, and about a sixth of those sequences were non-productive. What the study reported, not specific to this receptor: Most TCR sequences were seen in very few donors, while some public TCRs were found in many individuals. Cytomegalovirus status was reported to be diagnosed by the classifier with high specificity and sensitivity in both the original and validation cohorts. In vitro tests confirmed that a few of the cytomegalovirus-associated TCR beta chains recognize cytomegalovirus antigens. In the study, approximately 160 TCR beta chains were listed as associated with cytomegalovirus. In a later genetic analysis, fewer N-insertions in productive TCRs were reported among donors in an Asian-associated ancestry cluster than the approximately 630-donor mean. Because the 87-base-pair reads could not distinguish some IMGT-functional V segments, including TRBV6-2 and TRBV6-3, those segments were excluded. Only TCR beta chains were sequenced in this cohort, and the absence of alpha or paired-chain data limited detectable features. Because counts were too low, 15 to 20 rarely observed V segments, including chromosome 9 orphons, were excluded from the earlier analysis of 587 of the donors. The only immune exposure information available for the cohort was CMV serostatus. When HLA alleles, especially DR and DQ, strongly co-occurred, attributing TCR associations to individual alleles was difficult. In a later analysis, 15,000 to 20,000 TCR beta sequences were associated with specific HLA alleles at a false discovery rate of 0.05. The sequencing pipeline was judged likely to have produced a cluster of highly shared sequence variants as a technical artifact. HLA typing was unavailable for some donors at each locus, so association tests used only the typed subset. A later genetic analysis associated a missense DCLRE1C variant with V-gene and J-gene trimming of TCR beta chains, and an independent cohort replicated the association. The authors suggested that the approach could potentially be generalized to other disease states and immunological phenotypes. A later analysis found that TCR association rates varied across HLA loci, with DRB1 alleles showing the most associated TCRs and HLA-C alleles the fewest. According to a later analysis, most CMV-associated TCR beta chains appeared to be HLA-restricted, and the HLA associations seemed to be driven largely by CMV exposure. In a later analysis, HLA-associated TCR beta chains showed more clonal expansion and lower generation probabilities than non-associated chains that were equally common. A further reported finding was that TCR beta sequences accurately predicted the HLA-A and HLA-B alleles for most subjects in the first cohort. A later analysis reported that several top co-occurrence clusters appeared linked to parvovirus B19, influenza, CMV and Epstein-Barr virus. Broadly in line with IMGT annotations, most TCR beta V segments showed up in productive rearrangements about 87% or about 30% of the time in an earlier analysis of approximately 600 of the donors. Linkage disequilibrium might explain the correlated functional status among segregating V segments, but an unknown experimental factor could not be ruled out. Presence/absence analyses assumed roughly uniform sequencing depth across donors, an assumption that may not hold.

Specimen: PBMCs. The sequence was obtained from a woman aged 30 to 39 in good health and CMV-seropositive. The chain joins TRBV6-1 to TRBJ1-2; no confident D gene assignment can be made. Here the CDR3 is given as CASSEGAGYGYTF. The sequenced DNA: TGTGCCAGCAGTGAAGGGGCAGGATATGGCTACACCTTC.